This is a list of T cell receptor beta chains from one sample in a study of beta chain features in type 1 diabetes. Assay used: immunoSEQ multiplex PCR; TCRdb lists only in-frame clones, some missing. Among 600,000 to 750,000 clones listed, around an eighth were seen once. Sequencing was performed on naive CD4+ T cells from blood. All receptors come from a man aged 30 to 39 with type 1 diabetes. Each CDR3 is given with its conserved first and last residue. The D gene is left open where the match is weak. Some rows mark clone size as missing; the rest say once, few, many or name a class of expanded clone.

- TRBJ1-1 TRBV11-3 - CASSHRGRQAFF TGTGCCAGCAGCCATAGAGGGAGACAAGCTTTCTTT
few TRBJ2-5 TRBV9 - CASSPDSTRVRETQYF TGTGCCAGCAGCCCCGACAGTACTCGGGTCCGGGAGACCCAGTACTTC
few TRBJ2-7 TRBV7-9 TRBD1 CASETGSDEQYF TGTGCCAGTGAGACAGGGAGCGACGAGCAGTACTTC
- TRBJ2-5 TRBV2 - CASSDWQETQYF TGTGCCAGCAGTGACTGGCAAGAGACCCAGTACTTC
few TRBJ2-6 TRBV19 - CASSPTGYGANVLTF TGTGCCAGTAGTCCCACAGGGTATGGGGCCAACGTCCTGACTTTC
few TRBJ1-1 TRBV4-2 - CASSQAIRVMNTEAFF TGTGCCAGCAGCCAAGCAATCAGGGTTATGAACACTGAAGCTTTCTTT
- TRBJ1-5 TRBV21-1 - CASSKATGTRGQDQPQHF TGTGCCAGCAGCAAAGCGACGGGGACAAGGGGACAGGATCAGCCCCAGCATTTT
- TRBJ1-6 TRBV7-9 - CASSLEGSSYNSPLHF TGTGCCAGCAGCTTAGAGGGGAGCTCCTATAATTCACCCCTCCACTTT
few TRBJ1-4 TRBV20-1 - CSASWNEKLFF TGCAGTGCTAGTTGGAATGAAAAACTGTTTTTT
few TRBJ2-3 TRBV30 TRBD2 CAWSPLAGGPDTQYF TGTGCCTGGAGTCCTCTAGCGGGGGGGCCAGATACGCAGTATTTT
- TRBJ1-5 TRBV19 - CASSIGTGNQPQHF TGTGCCAGTAGTATCGGTACAGGCAATCAGCCCCAGCATTTT
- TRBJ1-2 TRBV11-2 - CASSLERGSF TGTGCCAGCAGCTTAGAGCGGGGCTCCTTC
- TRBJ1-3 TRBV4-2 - CASSQEVPRSSGNTIYF TGTGCCAGCAGCCAAGAGGTCCCCCGGAGCTCTGGAAACACCATATATTTT
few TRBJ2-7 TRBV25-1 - CASSEYTRYEQYF TGTGCCAGCAGTGAATATACACGCTACGAGCAGTACTTC
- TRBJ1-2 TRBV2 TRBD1 CASSIRTGWDGYTF TGTGCCAGCAGTATCCGGACAGGGTGGGACGGCTACACCTTC
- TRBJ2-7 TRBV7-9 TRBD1 CASSEARDRGYEQYF TGTGCCAGCAGCGAAGCAAGGGACAGGGGCTACGAGCAGTACTTC
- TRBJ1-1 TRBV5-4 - CASYRETNTEAFF TGTGCCAGCTATAGGGAGACGAACACTGAAGCTTTCTTT
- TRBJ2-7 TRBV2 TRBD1 CASSERTGGSEQYF TGTGCCAGCAGTGAACGGACAGGGGGTTCCGAGCAGTACTTC